A selection of T cell receptor beta chains follows, all from one sample in a study of shared clonotypes between healthy human individuals. The assay was immunoSEQ multiplex PCR, and TCRdb's table has in-frame clones only and misses some. The table records millions of clones, 85% to 95% of them present only once. The sample was naive CD8+ T cells from PBMCs. These receptors were obtained from a young man in good health. Some clones in this sample may be carry-over from other donors' samples. Both conserved end residues are part of each CDR3. Each record gives: V gene, D gene, clone size, J gene, CDR3 protein, CDR3 DNA. The D gene is left open where the match is weak. Some rows have no size entry. The others give once, few or many, or a class for an expanded clone.

>TRBV27|TRBD2|.|TRBJ2-2
CASSSFLAGANTGELFF
TGTGCCAGCAGTTCTTTTCTAGCGGGAGCGAACACCGGGGAGCTGTTTTTT
>TRBV7-6|TRBD1|once|TRBJ2-1
CASSQPGQDYNEQFF
TGTGCCAGCAGCCAACCGGGACAGGACTACAATGAGCAGTTCTTC
>TRBV7-6|TRBD2|.|TRBJ2-7
CASSSGLAGLSSYEQYF
TGTGCCAGCAGCTCGGGACTAGCGGGCCTCAGCTCCTACGAGCAGTACTTC
>TRBV9|.|.|TRBJ2-1
CASSLMPSGEQFF
TGTGCCAGCTCTTTAATGCCCTCGGGTGAGCAGTTCTTC
>TRBV27|.|.|TRBJ2-7
CASSFWSGSYEQYF
TGTGCCAGCAGTTTTTGGTCAGGGAGCTACGAGCAGTACTTC
>TRBV7-2|.|.|TRBJ2-7
CASSPRSGGSYEQYF
TGTGCCAGCAGCCCGCGGTCAGGCGGGTCCTACGAGCAGTACTTC
>TRBV9|.|.|TRBJ1-1
CASSVVGGMNTEAFF
TGTGCCAGCAGCGTAGTCGGGGGGATGAACACTGAAGCTTTCTTT
>TRBV27|TRBD1|.|TRBJ2-1
CASSETGGESSYNEQFF
TGTGCCAGCAGCGAAACAGGGGGTGAAAGCTCCTACAATGAGCAGTTCTTC
>TRBV28|.|.|TRBJ2-7
CASSSKGDYEQYF
TGTGCCAGCAGTTCCAAAGGGGACTACGAGCAGTACTTC
>TRBV7-9|TRBD2|once|TRBJ2-1
CASSRAGLEQFF
TGTGCCAGCAGCCGAGCGGGACTGGAGCAGTTCTTC
>TRBV4-1|.|.|TRBJ1-5
CASSQENSNQPQHF
TGCGCCAGCAGCCAGGAGAATAGCAATCAGCCCCAGCATTTT
>TRBV28|TRBD1|once|TRBJ1-1
CASSSGQEGWVFAEAFF
TGTGCCAGCAGCTCCGGACAGGAGGGGTGGGTATTCGCTGAAGCTTTCTTT
>TRBV5-1|.|.|TRBJ1-1
CASSHGRERTAEAFF
TGCGCCAGCAGCCATGGAAGGGAAAGGACGGCTGAAGCTTTCTTT
>TRBV27|TRBD2|.|TRBJ2-4
CASSLNPTLAGENIQYF
TGTGCCAGCAGTTTAAACCCCACGCTAGCGGGAGAAAACATTCAGTACTTC
>TRBV15|TRBD2|.|TRBJ2-2
CATSGGANTGELFF
TGTGCCACCAGCGGGGGGGCGAACACCGGGGAGCTGTTTTTT
>TRBV7-2|.|.|TRBJ1-4
CASSSGRTGVLNEKLFF
TGTGCCAGCAGCTCTGGGCGTACGGGGGTTTTAAATGAAAAACTGTTTTTT
>TRBV4-3|TRBD1|.|TRBJ1-4
CASSQGPRDRANEKLFF
TGCGCCAGCAGCCAAGGTCCTCGGGACAGGGCTAATGAAAAACTGTTTTTT
>TRBV2|.|.|TRBJ2-7
CASIDQASYEQYF
TGTGCCAGCATTGATCAGGCCTCCTACGAGCAGTACTTC
>TRBV27|TRBD1|.|TRBJ1-5
CASSLFGTAYNQPQHF
TGTGCCAGCAGTTTATTTGGGACAGCATACAATCAGCCCCAGCATTTT
>TRBV27|.|.|TRBJ2-3
CASSLSVAAITDTQYF
TGTGCCAGCAGTTTATCAGTTGCGGCCATCACAGATACGCAGTATTTT
>TRBV18|.|.|TRBJ2-5
CASSPLVGETQYF
TGTGCCAGCTCACCACTAGTTGGCGAGACCCAGTACTTC
>TRBV11-2|TRBD2|once|TRBJ2-5
CASSLSTSGGAQYF
TGTGCCAGCAGCTTATCTACGTCGGGAGGGGCCCAGTACTTC
>TRBV15|.|.|TRBJ2-5
CATSRLPEETQYF
TGTGCCACCAGCAGACTACCGGAAGAGACCCAGTACTTC
>TRBV28|.|.|TRBJ2-7
CASRAGSYEQYF
TGTGCCAGCAGAGCAGGGTCCTACGAGCAGTACTTC
>TRBV19|.|.|TRBJ2-3
CASRSNTRSTDTQYF
TGTGCCAGTAGGTCGAATACTAGAAGCACAGATACGCAGTATTTT
>TRBV13|.|.|TRBJ2-7
CASSLTGPTYEQYF
TGTGCCAGCAGCTTAACGGGGCCCACCTACGAGCAGTACTTC
>TRBV5-1|.|.|TRBJ1-1
CASRPGTPNTEAFF
TGCGCCAGCAGGCCCGGGACACCGAACACTGAAGCTTTCTTT
>TRBV18|TRBD1|.|TRBJ1-2
CASSDDRGENYGYTF
TGTGCCAGCTCAGACGACAGGGGGGAGAACTATGGCTACACCTTC
>TRBV6-1|TRBD2|.|TRBJ2-1
CANRAWLAGGNEQFF
TGTGCCAACAGAGCTTGGCTAGCGGGAGGTAATGAGCAGTTCTTC
>TRBV29-1|.|.|TRBJ2-1
CSATGISYNEQFF
TGCAGCGCAACCGGGATCTCATACAATGAGCAGTTCTTC
>TRBV19|TRBD2|.|TRBJ2-7
CASSIGTSGRRYEQYF
TGTGCCAGTAGTATAGGGACTAGCGGGAGGAGGTACGAGCAGTACTTC
>TRBV7-9|.|.|TRBJ2-2
CASTIDTGELFF
TGTGCCAGCACCATAGACACCGGGGAGCTGTTTTTT
>TRBV7-9|.|.|TRBJ1-2
CASSPQDTNYGYTF
TGTGCCAGCAGCCCCCAAGATACTAACTATGGCTACACCTTC
>TRBV27|TRBD2|.|TRBJ2-3
CASSPRSGMTDTQYF
TGTGCCAGCAGTCCTCGTAGCGGGATGACAGATACGCAGTATTTT
>TRBV5-1|.|.|TRBJ2-6
CASSLRSAGANVLTF
TGCGCCAGCAGCTTGAGGTCAGCAGGGGCCAACGTCCTGACTTTC
>TRBV7-8|.|.|TRBJ1-1
CASSLEAADGVTEAFF
TGTGCCAGCAGCTTAGAAGCCGCGGACGGAGTAACTGAAGCTTTCTTT
>TRBV7-2|.|.|TRBJ1-2
CASSSAGLGYGYTF
TGTGCCAGCAGCTCCGCGGGCCTAGGCTATGGCTACACCTTC
>TRBV5-6|.|.|TRBJ2-1
CASSRQVETQDLYNEQFF
TGTGCCAGCAGCCGACAGGTAGAAACCCAGGATTTATACAATGAGCAGTTCTTC
>TRBV15|.|.|TRBJ2-2
CATDATGSDTGELFF
TGTGCCACCGATGCAACAGGATCGGACACCGGGGAGCTGTTTTTT
>TRBV4-2|TRBD2|.|TRBJ2-7
CASSQLGTTIYEQYF
TGTGCCAGCAGCCAATTGGGGACTACAATCTACGAGCAGTACTTC
>TRBV7-2|.|.|TRBJ2-7
CASSLLQGMTYEQYF
TGTGCCAGCAGCTTACTACAGGGTATGACCTACGAGCAGTACTTC
>TRBV28|.|.|TRBJ1-5
CASSLLPVNQPQHF
TGTGCCAGCAGTCTCCTACCCGTGAATCAGCCCCAGCATTTT
>TRBV7-2|.|.|TRBJ2-7
CASSLGGSDSYEQYF
TGTGCCAGCAGCTTAGGTGGTAGCGACTCCTACGAGCAGTACTTC
>TRBV13|TRBD2|.|TRBJ2-7
CASSFPSGRAAYEQYF
TGTGCCAGCAGCTTTCCTAGCGGGAGGGCCGCGTACGAGCAGTACTTC
>TRBV5-4|.|.|TRBJ2-7
CASSLSRSAYEQYF
TGTGCCAGCAGCTTGAGCAGGAGCGCCTACGAGCAGTACTTC
>TRBV27|.|.|TRBJ1-1
CASNPDRPMGTEAFF
TGTGCCAGCAACCCGGACAGACCTATGGGCACTGAAGCTTTCTTT
>TRBV6-5|.|.|TRBJ2-2
CASSHLPSNTGELFF
TGTGCCAGCAGTCACCTACCGTCGAACACCGGGGAGCTGTTTTTT
>TRBV27|.|.|TRBJ1-1
CASSSPSQGLNTEAFF
TGTGCCAGCAGTTCTCCTTCACAGGGTTTGAACACTGAAGCTTTCTTT